Reported below is one T cell receptor (beta chain). What it binds is unknown. Treatment given: 19 received Ad26.COV2.S at low or high dose, single or two shots; about 5 received placebo; per-sample allocation not given. Day 63 after the first injection of vaccine or placebo was the sampling time. Libraries were prepared by immunoSEQ multiplex PCR; TCRdb keeps only in-frame clonotypes and omits some of them. The data hold about 440,000 clones, with around 91% observed a single time. V lost 4 bases and J 3 bases, leaving 15 bases between the germline ends. Germline loops: CDR1 SGHTA, CDR2 FQGNSA. CDR3 size: 16 residues. The entry originates in a study of Ad26.COV2.S vaccination and SARS-CoV-2 variants. Study-level results: Spike-specific TCR breadth ran higher among vaccine recipients than placebo recipients.

This sequence joins TRBV7-2 and TRBJ1-4; D may be TRBD1 (6 bases). The sample was peripheral blood, taken in a trial of Ad26.COV2.S vaccine versus placebo. The receptor's source is a person between 18 and 65 years old who received the Ad26.COV2.S COVID-19 vaccine or a placebo. The CDR3 spells CASSSRQDYANEKLFF. The CDR3 DNA reads as TGTGCCAGCAGCTCCCGACAGGACTACGCTAATGAAAAACTGTTTTTT.